A selection of T cell receptor beta chains follows, all from one sample in a study of cytomegalovirus exposure and HLA in healthy donors. Clones were sequenced by immunoSEQ multiplex PCR, and TCRdb holds only the in-frame ones, with some missing. In the table there are under 140,000 clones, roughly nine tenths of which are singletons. Sequencing was carried out using PBMCs. These receptors came from a woman aged 18-30 years in good health and CMV-seronegative. Each CDR3 is given with its conserved first and last residue. Each record gives: J gene, V gene, D gene, clone size, CDR3 DNA, CDR3 protein. D genes are given only for firm matches. Part of the rows lack a size; the others show once, few, many or a class for expanded clones.

TRBJ1-2	TRBV28	.	few	TGTGCCAGCAGTTTAACCCGACAGGATGGCTACACCTTC	CASSLTRQDGYTF
TRBJ2-7	TRBV28	.	.	TGTGCCAGCAGTTTGAGGGTCGAGGGAGGAGGGGTGCAGTACTTC	CASSLRVEGGGVQYF
TRBJ2-7	TRBV19	.	.	TGTGCCACCAGAACAGGGCCCTACGAGCAGTACTTC	CATRTGPYEQYF
TRBJ2-2	TRBV9	.	.	TGTGCCAGCAGCGACAATTGGGGCGGGGCGAGCACCGGGGAGCTGTTTTTT	CASSDNWGGASTGELFF
TRBJ2-3	TRBV9	TRBD2	.	TGTGCCAGCAGCGGCAGACTAGCGGGATCAGATACGCAGTATTTT	CASSGRLAGSDTQYF
TRBJ2-1	TRBV29-1	TRBD2	.	TGCAGCGTTGTGGGAGGGACTAGCCTCTACAATGAGCAGTTCTTC	CSVVGGTSLYNEQFF
TRBJ2-7	TRBV9	TRBD1	.	TGTGCCAGCAGCGTCCGGGACAGTTCCTACGAGCAGTACTTC	CASSVRDSSYEQYF
TRBJ2-5	TRBV4-1	.	.	TGCGCCAGCAGCCCCGCCGGGTGGCAAGAGACCCAGTACTTC	CASSPAGWQETQYF
TRBJ2-7	TRBV30	TRBD2	once	TGTGCCTGGAGTTTGGGCGGGAGGGCGCGGGAGCAGTACTTC	CAWSLGGRAREQYF
TRBJ2-3	TRBV4-2	TRBD2	.	TGTGCCAGTTCCCGAGGAGGGGCTAGCGGGAACACAGATACGCAGTATTTT	CASSRGGASGNTDTQYF
TRBJ2-1	TRBV5-1	TRBD1	.	TGCGCCAGCAGCTTGGTTGCAGGGGGCAATGAGCAGTTCTTC	CASSLVAGGNEQFF
TRBJ2-5	TRBV2	.	.	TGTGCCAGCATTGGACTACTAGGTGGGGAGACCCAGTACTTC	CASIGLLGGETQYF
TRBJ1-2	TRBV14	.	.	TGTGCCAGCAGTCAAGAGGGGAGCCATCCTCTTTCCTATGGCTACACCTTC	CASSQEGSHPLSYGYTF
TRBJ2-3	TRBV7-8	.	.	TGTGCCAGCAGCTACAGGATGGGGGCAAGCACAGATACGCAGTATTTT	CASSYRMGASTDTQYF
TRBJ2-1	TRBV7-8	TRBD1	.	TGTGCCAGCAGCCCCAGACAGGGGAGCGGAGAAGAGCAGTTCTTC	CASSPRQGSGEEQFF
TRBJ2-7	TRBV5-1	.	.	TGCGCCAGCAGCTTGCCTCCCCGGGTGAGGGAGCAGTACTTC	CASSLPPRVREQYF
TRBJ1-3	TRBV11-2	.	.	TGTGCCAGCAGCTTACTATCTGGAAACACCATATATTTT	CASSLLSGNTIYF
TRBJ2-1	TRBV28	TRBD2	.	TGTGCCAGCAGTTCCCCTTGGGGGACTAGCGGACGGAGGGAGCAGTTCTTC	CASSSPWGTSGRREQFF
TRBJ1-1	TRBV16	.	once	TGTGCCAGCAGCCAGGGGGGAAAGAACACTGAAGCTTTCTTT	CASSQGGKNTEAFF
TRBJ2-1	TRBV10-3	.	few	TGTGCCATCAGTGAGTCATCAGGTTCCAATGAGCAGTTCTTC	CAISESSGSNEQFF
TRBJ2-7	TRBV2	.	few	TGTGCCAGCACGGAGGGGCAGTCCTACGAGCAGTACTTC	CASTEGQSYEQYF
TRBJ2-7	TRBV7-6	.	.	TGTGCCAGCAGCCTCCGGGGGGCTGGGGCCGAGCAGTACTTC	CASSLRGAGAEQYF
TRBJ1-4	TRBV28	TRBD1	once	TGTGCCAGCAGTTCTCCGGGACAGACTAATGAAAAACTGTTTTTT	CASSSPGQTNEKLFF
TRBJ2-3	TRBV29-1	.	.	TGCAGCGTTGAAATTAATTGGGCAGGGACAGATACGCAGTATTTT	CSVEINWAGTDTQYF
TRBJ1-1	TRBV6-6	TRBD1	.	TGTGCCAGCAGAACATCGTCAGGGACAGGGGATTTCTTT	CASRTSSGTGDFF
TRBJ1-1	TRBV6-4	.	.	TGTGCCAGCAGTGACTCCCCGGCAGGGCAGACTGAAGCTTTCTTT	CASSDSPAGQTEAFF
TRBJ2-7	TRBV4-1	TRBD2	.	TGCGCCAGCAGCCCCATCAATCTGGGACTAGCGGGGCCGGACGAGCAGTACTTC	CASSPINLGLAGPDEQYF
TRBJ1-3	TRBV9	.	once	TGTGCCAGCAGCGTACGGAGGGGAGGAGGAAACACCATATATTTT	CASSVRRGGGNTIYF
TRBJ2-7	TRBV5-8	TRBD2	.	TGTGCCAGCAGCCCTGGATCTAGCGGGATTTCCTACGAGCAGTACTTC	CASSPGSSGISYEQYF
TRBJ2-5	TRBV5-1	TRBD2	.	TGCGCCAGCAGCCTCACCGTACTAGCGGGGGTGTCGTACCAAGAGACCCAGTACTTC	CASSLTVLAGVSYQETQYF
TRBJ2-7	TRBV4-3	TRBD1	.	TGCGCCAGCAGCCAAGATAGTCTGGGACAGGGGAACTACGAGCAGTACTTC	CASSQDSLGQGNYEQYF
TRBJ1-1	TRBV30	.	.	TGTGCCTGGAGGTGGGGCAGGGCGAACACTGAAGCTTTCTTT	CAWRWGRANTEAFF
TRBJ2-7	TRBV4-1	.	.	TGCGCCAGCAGCCAAGACAGGGGATTGGGCTACGAGCAGTACTTC	CASSQDRGLGYEQYF
TRBJ2-3	TRBV27	TRBD1	.	TGTGCCAGCAGTCTAAGGACAGGGGGCACAGATACGCAGTATTTT	CASSLRTGGTDTQYF
TRBJ2-5	TRBV15	TRBD1	.	TGTGCCACCAGCCCGGGACAGGAGCAAGAGACCCAGTACTTC	CATSPGQEQETQYF
TRBJ2-2	TRBV10-3	TRBD1	.	TGTGCCATCAATAACGACAGGGTCGGGACCGGGGAGCTGTTTTTT	CAINNDRVGTGELFF
TRBJ2-7	TRBV4-1	TRBD1	.	TGCGCCAGCAGCCAGAGGGACAGCCACGAGCAGTACTTC	CASSQRDSHEQYF
TRBJ2-7	TRBV7-2	TRBD2	.	TGTGCCAGCAGCAATAGCGGGAGCTCCTACGAGCAGTACTTC	CASSNSGSSYEQYF
TRBJ2-2	TRBV27	TRBD2	.	TGTGCCAGCAGTGGAGATAGCGGGGGCCTCGTATTCCCCGCCGGGGAGCTGTTTTTT	CASSGDSGGLVFPAGELFF
TRBJ1-2	TRBV7-9	TRBD1	few	TGTGCCAGCAGCCGTGGACAGGGGAAGGGTGGCTACACCTTC	CASSRGQGKGGYTF
TRBJ2-2	TRBV5-5	.	.	TGTGCCAGCAGCTTTTGGGCTATCTCCACCGGGGAGCTGTTTTTT	CASSFWAISTGELFF
TRBJ2-1	TRBV6-5	TRBD2	.	TGTGCCAGCAGCCGGACTAGATCTGGTGAGCAGTTCTTC	CASSRTRSGEQFF
TRBJ2-7	TRBV29-1	.	once	TGCAGCGTTGAGGCCACAGGGAATTCAATGTCCTACGAGCAGTACTTC	CSVEATGNSMSYEQYF
TRBJ2-7	TRBV19	TRBD1	.	TGTGCCAGTAGTCCTCGGACAGGGGCCTACGAGCAGTACTTC	CASSPRTGAYEQYF
TRBJ1-2	TRBV5-4	TRBD1	.	TGTGCCAGCAGCACCCTTGGGACAGCAGCCGACTATGGCTACACCTTC	CASSTLGTAADYGYTF
TRBJ1-1	TRBV7-2	.	.	TGTGCCAGCAGCTTAGAGGGAACCTCAGGGATAAGAGCTTTCTTT	CASSLEGTSGIRAFF
TRBJ1-4	TRBV11-2	.	.	TGTGCCAGCAGCTTAGATCAAGGGGTTGGTGAAAAACTGTTTTTT	CASSLDQGVGEKLFF
TRBJ1-6	TRBV19	.	.	TGTGCCAGTAGTATTGTGCGGCAGTCACCCCTCCACTTT	CASSIVRQSPLHF
TRBJ2-1	TRBV6-4	TRBD1	.	TGTGCCAGCAGTTCTTCCGGGACAGGAGAGCAGTTCTTC	CASSSSGTGEQFF
TRBJ1-2	TRBV6-1	TRBD1	.	TGTGCCAGTACCACCGGGACAGGGGACTATGGCTACACCTTC	CASTTGTGDYGYTF